A single sample gave rise to the 27 T cell receptor beta chains below, sequenced in a study of Tregs in tolerant kidney transplant recipients. Clones were read by immunoSEQ multiplex PCR, and TCRdb kept only the in-frame ones, dropping some. The sample has around 30,000 clones; 70% to 85% are singletons. The antigens these receptors bind are not known. Material: Tregs from blood cultured with allogeneic cells. Every receptor here comes from a human donor in good health.

The rearrangement links TRBV11-3 to TRBJ2-7; D is possibly TRBD2 (5 bases). Germline values: CDR1 SGHNT, CDR2 YENEEA. This CDR3 region has 13 residues. V was shortened by 5 bases and J by 7 bases, with 15 bases between the two germline ends. The CDR3 protein is CASSARGFREQYF. CDR3 DNA: TGTGCCAGCAGCGCGAGAGGGTTCCGAGAGCAGTACTTC.

The gene calls are TRBV5-1 and TRBJ2-3; D remains unclear. CDR3 length: 16 residues. Trimming stripped 0 bases from V and 1 base from J, with 12 bases between. Per the germline V gene, CDR1 is SGHRS and CDR2 is YFSETQ. This CDR3 is CASSLGASVGTDTQYF. DNA of the CDR3: TGCGCCAGCAGCTTGGGGGCCTCGGTGGGCACAGATACGCAGTATTTT.

This clone has more than one count but fewer than ten. The chain employs TRBV5-1 and TRBJ2-1; TRBD1 is a possible D gene (6 bases). The ends were cut back, 1 base at V and 5 bases at J, with 10 bases in the middle. The CDR3 totals 14 residues. The germline V gene has CDR1 SGHRS and CDR2 YFSETQ. The chain's CDR3 is CASSLQGHNNEQFF. CDR3 DNA sequence: TGCGCCAGCAGCTTGCAGGGACACAACAATGAGCAGTTCTTC.

V usage is TRBV11-2 and J usage is TRBJ2-7, with 10 bases that match TRBD2. The J segment lost 6 bases and the V segment lost 4 bases, leaving 15 bases of the junction unmatched. CDR3 size: 17 residues. Germline-derived CDR1 and CDR2 are SGHAT and FQNNGV. This CDR3 is CASSSPGSGLAGVEQYF. The CDR3 DNA reads as TGTGCCAGCAGCTCCCCCGGATCCGGGCTAGCGGGGGTCGAGCAGTACTTC.

The chain recombines TRBV2 with TRBJ2-1; D is uncertain. Per the germline V gene, CDR1 is SNHLY and CDR2 is FYNNEI. This CDR3 has 16 residues. V lost 0 bases to trimming and J lost 3 bases, with 12 bases between them. CDR3 amino acids: CASSEAAGIIYNEQFF. Written as DNA, the CDR3 is TGTGCCAGCAGTGAAGCAGCCGGAATTATCTACAATGAGCAGTTCTTC. Full variable domain (outside the CDR3, taken from reference TRBV2 and TRBJ2-1): EPEVTQTPSHQVTQMGQEVILRCVPISNHLYFYWYRQILGQKVEFLVSFYNNEISEKSEIFDDQFSVERPDGSNFTLKIRSTKLEDSAMYFCASSEAAGIIYNEQFFGPGTRLTVL.

This rearrangement joins TRBV9 to TRBJ2-1, with D maybe TRBD1 (5 bases). This CDR3 is 16 amino acids long. Germline-derived CDR1 and CDR2 are SGDLS and YYNGEE. V was cut by 1 base and J by 3 bases, with 14 bases left in between. Written as DNA, the CDR3 is TGTGCCAGCAGCGTATTAGGGGCTGTCGACTACAATGAGCAGTTCTTC. Its translation: CASSVLGAVDYNEQFF.

This chain links TRBV6-5 with TRBJ2-1; 7 nucleotides match TRBD2. The germline gives CDR1 MNHEY, CDR2 SVGAGI. There are 16 residues in the CDR3. V was pared by 2 bases and J by 3 bases, with 7 bases of the junction left unmatched. The CDR3 bases are TGTGCCAGCAGTTACCCCAGCGGGACCGTCTACAATGAGCAGTTCTTC. Protein: CASSYPSGTVYNEQFF.

This chain links TRBV4-2 with TRBJ1-1; D is unresolved. CDR3 length equals 14 residues. The germline V and J ends were trimmed by 1 base and 1 base, with 7 bases remaining between them. Germline assignment: CDR1 LGHNA and CDR2 YNFKEQ. CDR3 DNA sequence: TGTGCCAGCAGCCAAGGATGGGAGAACACTGAAGCTTTCTTT. Translating it yields CASSQGWENTEAFF.

V and J are TRBV29-1 and TRBJ2-5; no clear D gene. CDR3 length: 13 residues. CDR1 SQVTM and CDR2 ANQGSEA come from the germline V gene. Deletions cut 4 bases from V and 4 bases from J, with 13 bases between. As DNA, the CDR3 is TGCAGCGTTGCCCTTCGGCAGTTAGAGACCCAGTACTTC. Amino acid sequence: CSVALRQLETQYF.

This chain links TRBV6-6 with TRBJ2-7; D is ambiguous. CDR3 length: 12 amino acids. V shed 6 bases and J shed 2 bases, with 8 bases lying between them. Germline-derived CDR1 and CDR2 are MNHNY and SVGAGI (reference sequence). The CDR3 region has the DNA TGTGCCAGCAGGCAGGCTACCTACGAGCAGTACTTC. Its translation is CASRQATYEQYF.

The chain recombines TRBV5-1 with TRBJ2-6; possibly TRBD1 for D (5 bases). V was shortened by 4 bases and J by 4 bases, with 18 bases between the two germline ends. The CDR3 is 17 amino acids. Germline CDR1 and CDR2: SGHRS and YFSETQ. The CDR3 DNA reads as TGCGCCAGCAGCCCCCGACGGACATCTGCAGGGGCCAACGTCCTGACTTTC. As protein: CASSPRRTSAGANVLTF. Full variable domain (outside the CDR3, taken from reference TRBV5-1 and TRBJ2-6): KAGVTQTPRYLIKTRGQQVTLSCSPISGHRSVSWYQQTPGQGLQFLFEYFSETQRNKGNFPGRFSGRQFSNSRSEMNVSTLELGDSALYLCASSPRRTSAGANVLTFGAGSRLTVL.

The DNA of the CDR3 is TGTGCCAGCAGCTTATCACGGGCAGCCCAGGAGCAGTACTTC. Protein: CASSLSRAAQEQYF. The chain couples TRBV7-9 to TRBJ2-7; D is unresolved. Germline CDR1 is SEHNR and CDR2 is FQNEAQ (reference sequence). This CDR3 has 14 amino acids. Trimming stripped 2 bases from V and 7 bases from J, with 15 bases between.

The CDR3 spells CASSPGQQYGYTF. The CDR3 bases are TGTGCCAGCTCACCAGGGCAACAGTATGGCTACACCTTC. The chain couples TRBV18 to TRBJ1-2; D is unclear. The ends were cut back, 2 bases at V and 5 bases at J, with 9 bases in the middle. This CDR3 region has 13 residues. Germline values: CDR1 KGHSH, CDR2 LQKENI.

The J gene is TRBJ2-2, the V gene TRBV4-3; unclear D gene. CDR1 is LGHNA, CDR2 YSLEER, per germline. The CDR3 covers 18 residues. Trimming pared 0 bases from V and 0 bases from J, leaving 14 bases between. The CDR3 reads CASSQEDPRRSNTGELFF. The DNA of the CDR3 is TGCGCCAGCAGCCAAGAAGACCCGAGGCGGTCGAACACCGGGGAGCTGTTTTTT.

The genes are TRBV9 and TRBJ2-1; D perhaps matches TRBD1 (5 bases). Trimming removed 0 bases from V and 5 bases from J, with 9 bases in between. This CDR3 is 14 amino acids long. CDR1 is SGDLS and CDR2 is YYNGEE in the germline V gene. This CDR3 is CASSVEARDNEQFF. CDR3 sequence (DNA): TGTGCCAGCAGCGTAGAGGCCAGGGACAATGAGCAGTTCTTC.

V and J are TRBV5-1 and TRBJ2-3; D is possibly TRBD2 (5 bases). The germline V and J ends were trimmed by 2 bases and 2 bases, with 9 bases remaining between them. This CDR3 comprises 14 residues. Germline V CDR1 and CDR2: SGHRS, YFSETQ. DNA for the CDR3: TGCGCCAGCAGCTTAGGACTTCTCACAGATACGCAGTATTTT. Translation gives CASSLGLLTDTQYF.

The chain is built from TRBV7-3 and TRBJ2-7, with 11 nucleotides matching TRBD2. The germline V gene encodes CDR1 SGHTA and CDR2 FQGTGA. The CDR3 contains 18 residues. With V trimmed by 1 base and J by 0 bases, 8 bases remained unmatched. The CDR3 loop is CASSLSRLAGGLSYEQYF. DNA of the CDR3: TGTGCCAGCAGCTTAAGTCGGCTAGCGGGAGGCCTCTCCTACGAGCAGTACTTC.

The chain combines TRBV5-8 with TRBJ1-2, with D unclear. V dropped 4 bases and J dropped 3 bases, with 10 bases sitting between them. The germline V gene encodes CDR1 SGHTS and CDR2 YDEGEE. The CDR3 has 13 residues. The CDR3 DNA sequence: TGTGCCAGCAGCCCGGGCCATGACTATGGCTACACCTTC. As protein: CASSPGHDYGYTF.

The J gene is TRBJ1-2, the V gene TRBV6-5, with TRBD1 identical over 8 bases. With V trimmed by 5 bases and J by 7 bases, 9 bases remained unmatched. CDR3 length: 14 residues. Germline CDR1 reads MNHEY; CDR2 reads SVGAGI. The CDR3 bases are TGTGCCAGCAGTAGGACAGGGCGGCTTCGTGGCTACACCTTC. Its protein product is CASSRTGRLRGYTF.

The chain links TRBV7-9 to TRBJ2-1; D is ambiguous. CDR1 and CDR2 from the germline V gene are SEHNR and FQNEAQ (reference sequence). The CDR3 sequence is 12 residues long. V was shortened by 5 bases and J by 6 bases, with 8 bases between the two germline ends. The CDR3 region is CASSPVANEQFF. The CDR3 nucleotides read TGTGCCAGCAGCCCCGTGGCCAATGAGCAGTTCTTC.

This chain links TRBV29-1 with TRBJ1-2, with D possibly matching TRBD1 (5 bases). The CDR3 has 10 residues. The germline CDR1 and CDR2 sequences are SQVTM and ANQGSEA. V was pared by 7 bases and J by 3 bases, with 6 bases between. The chain's CDR3 is CSGGDYGYTF. For the CDR3, the DNA is TGCAGCGGGGGGGACTATGGCTACACCTTC.

V gene TRBV30 combines with J gene TRBJ2-2; D might be TRBD1 or TRBD2, each matching 6 bases. V was cut by 4 bases and J by 5 bases, with 14 bases left in between. CDR3 length: 14 residues. Germline V gene lookup returns CDR1 GTSNPN and CDR2 SVGIG (reference sequence). As DNA, the CDR3 is TGTGCCTGGAACGTGGGGGGCTGGACCGGGGAGCTGTTTTTT. Protein product: CAWNVGGWTGELFF.

This sequence joins TRBV19 and TRBJ1-5; 9 bases match TRBD1. CDR1 is LNHDA and CDR2 is SQIVND in the germline V gene (reference sequence). The length of the CDR3 is 14 residues. The junction had 2 bases not matched to a gene; V was cut back by 1 base and J by 7 bases. CDR3 in DNA: TGTGCCAGTAGTATAGGGACAGGGGTGCAGCCCCAGCATTTT. It yields the protein CASSIGTGVQPQHF.

In this sample, this clone turned up once. The chain has TRBV6-1 and TRBJ2-3; 9 bases line up with TRBD1. This CDR3 has 15 residues. Trimming cost V 10 bases and J 2 bases; bases outside gene matches: 10. The V gene's germline CDR1 is MNHNS and CDR2 SASEGT. The CDR3 region is CATQGAGDFTDTQYF. The CDR3 bases are TGTGCCACACAGGGGGCGGGGGACTTCACAGATACGCAGTATTTT.

This sequence joins TRBV7-8 and TRBJ2-7; D not certain. There are 16 residues in the CDR3. Deletions cut 4 bases from V and 1 base from J, with 17 bases between. From germline, CDR1 is SGHVS and CDR2 FQNEAQ. The CDR3 DNA reads TGTGCCAGCAGCTCCCTGACACTCCCGCGGTCCTACGAGCAGTACTTC. Translated: CASSSLTLPRSYEQYF.

This clone was detected a few times. V gene TRBV5-1 combines with J gene TRBJ2-3, with 7 positions matching TRBD2. Losses at the gene ends were 7 bases for V and 4 bases for J; bases not matched to a gene: 12. Germline assignment: CDR1 SGHRS and CDR2 YFSETQ. The CDR3 spans 15 residues. CDR3 nucleotide sequence: TGCGCCAGCGGCATGGTAGCGGGTGATGCAGATACGCAGTATTTT. Translated, it gives CASGMVAGDADTQYF.

V is TRBV27 and J is TRBJ2-7; possibly TRBD1 or TRBD2 for D (5 bases each). CDR1 is MNHEY and CDR2 is SMNVEV in the germline V gene (reference sequence). The CDR3 is 17 amino acids. The ends were cut back, 6 bases at V and 0 bases at J, with 21 bases in the middle. CDR3 bases: TGTGCCAGCAGATCGGGACGGACTCTTAGACGCTCCTACGAGCAGTACTTC. This gives the protein CASRSGRTLRRSYEQYF.